This T cell receptor beta chain was obtained from a study of CXCR3-negative and CXCR3-positive naive CD8 T cells. Study-wide findings and caveats: For memory CD8+ cells diversity was much lower, but both naive subsets had comparably high diversity. CXCR3 expression dropped partially after cryopreservation, and most assays relied on fresh PBMCs.

CDR1 is SEHNR and CDR2 is FQNEAQ in the germline V gene (reference sequence). The CDR3 is 16 residues long. As for this clonotype: The antigen is unknown.

UMI-labeled TRB cDNA libraries were prepared by 5' RACE. For each CDR3 protein, TCRdb gives one entry from its re-call of the 5' RACE reads, without DNA. The specimen's table records some 130,000 distinct CDR3 sequences. The J gene is TRBJ2-1, the V gene TRBV7-9; TCRdb proposes TRBD2, but this gene call is untestable without DNA. The TCR originated in a human donor in good health. Some clones in this sample may be carry-over from other donors' samples. Sequenced: naive CXCR3- CD8+ T cells from blood. Subset described: CD45RO-CCR7+CD27+CD95- naive CD8+ T cells lacking CXCR3 (TNR3-). The CDR3 loop is CASSPRTSGGTDEQFF.